Detailed here is one T cell receptor beta chain. Germline CDR1 SGHNT, CDR2 YENEEA. V lost 0 bases to trimming and J lost 3 bases, with 8 bases between them. This CDR3 comprises 14 residues. Original methodology: With immunoSEQ giving junction-only sequences and no quality scores, filtering differed. Profiling relied on immunoSEQ multiplex PCR, and the TCRdb table lists in-frame clones only, not all of them. V and J calls plus clone size are reproduced from that table; the DNA served to infer D and trimming. The table includes some 2.1 million clones, about 95% detected once. These data are taken from a study of shared clonotypes between healthy human individuals. Naive CD8 cells comprised CD45RO-negative, CCR7-positively selected cells, excluding terminally differentiated effector memory CD45RA+ cells.

The V gene is TRBV11-3, the J gene TRBJ2-5; D gene unclear. The TCR sequence derives from a man between 18 and 29 years old in good health. Material: naive CD8+ T cells sorted from blood. Written as DNA, the CDR3 is TGTGCCAGCAGCTTAGATCGTGACGAAGAGACCCAGTACTTC. Its protein is CASSLDRDEETQYF. The entire variable domain, with the rest obtained from reference TRBV11-3 and TRBJ2-5, is as follows: EAGVVQSPRYKIIEKKQPVAFWCNPISGHNTLYWYLQNLGQGPELLIRYENEEAVDDSQLPKDRFSAERLKGVDSTLKIQPAELGDSAVYLCASSLDRDEETQYFGPGTRLLVL.